The source of this TCR beta chain is a study of control samples from healthy donors and cancer patients. Germline values: CDR1 MNHEY, CDR2 SVGAGI. The length of the CDR3 is 16 residues. Using immunoSEQ multiplex PCR, the repertoire was profiled, and TCRdb retains in-frame clones only, with some absent. This sample has about 140,000 clones, with 94% found just once. With respect to this clone: One end of the junction does not line up with germline, which may come from a read error.

V usage is TRBV6-5 and J usage is TRBJ2-3; no clear D gene. The sequenced sample was blood. The receptor was derived from a man in his forties in good health. CDR3 nucleotide sequence: TGTGCCAGCAGTTACTCGATTGGTTCACAGTATGCTTTGGTTGTTTTT. Its protein is CASSYSIGSQYALVVF.